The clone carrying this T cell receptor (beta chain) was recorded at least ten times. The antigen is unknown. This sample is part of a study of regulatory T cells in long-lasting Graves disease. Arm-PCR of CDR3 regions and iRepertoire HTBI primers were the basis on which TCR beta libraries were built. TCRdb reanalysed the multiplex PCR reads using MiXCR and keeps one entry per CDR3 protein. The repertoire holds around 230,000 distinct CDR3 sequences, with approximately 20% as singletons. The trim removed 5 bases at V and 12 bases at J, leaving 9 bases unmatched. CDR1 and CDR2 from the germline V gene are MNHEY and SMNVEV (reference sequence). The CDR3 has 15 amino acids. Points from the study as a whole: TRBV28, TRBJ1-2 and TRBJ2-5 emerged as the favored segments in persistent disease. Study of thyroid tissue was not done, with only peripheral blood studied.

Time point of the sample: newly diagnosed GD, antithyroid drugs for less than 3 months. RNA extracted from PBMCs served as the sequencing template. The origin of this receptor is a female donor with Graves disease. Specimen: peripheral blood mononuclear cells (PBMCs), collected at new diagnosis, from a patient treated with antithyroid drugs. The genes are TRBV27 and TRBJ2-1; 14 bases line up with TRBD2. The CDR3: CASSEPGLAGVRQFF. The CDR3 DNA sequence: TGTGCCAGCAGTGAACCGGGACTAGCGGGAGTGCGGCAGTTCTTC.